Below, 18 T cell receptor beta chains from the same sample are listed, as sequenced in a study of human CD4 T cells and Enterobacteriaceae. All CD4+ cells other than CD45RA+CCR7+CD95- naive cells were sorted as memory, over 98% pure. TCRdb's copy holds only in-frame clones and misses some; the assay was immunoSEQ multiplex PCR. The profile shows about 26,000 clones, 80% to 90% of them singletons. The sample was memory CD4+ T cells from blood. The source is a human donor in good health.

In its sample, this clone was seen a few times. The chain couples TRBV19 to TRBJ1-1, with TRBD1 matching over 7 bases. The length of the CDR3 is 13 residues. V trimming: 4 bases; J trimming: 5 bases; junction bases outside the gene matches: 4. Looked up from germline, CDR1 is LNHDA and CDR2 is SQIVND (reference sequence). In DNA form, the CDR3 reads TGTGCCAGTAGTAGACAGGGAGATACTGAAGCTTTCTTT. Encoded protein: CASSRQGDTEAFF.

The CDR3 here is CASSGTGTRYEKLFF. CDR3 in DNA: TGTGCCAGCAGCGGAACCGGGACAAGATATGAAAAACTGTTTTTT. The V call is TRBV6-1, the J call TRBJ1-4, with D maybe TRBD1 (6 bases). The ends were cut back, 6 bases at V and 6 bases at J, with 17 bases in the middle. CDR1 MNHNS and CDR2 SASEGT come from the germline V gene. The CDR3 has 15 residues.

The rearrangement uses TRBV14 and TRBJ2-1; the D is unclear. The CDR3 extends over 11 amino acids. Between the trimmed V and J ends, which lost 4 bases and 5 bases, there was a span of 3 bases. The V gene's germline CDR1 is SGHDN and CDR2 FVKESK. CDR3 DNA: TGTGCCAGCAGCCTCAACAATGAGCAGTTCTTC. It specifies CASSLNNEQFF.

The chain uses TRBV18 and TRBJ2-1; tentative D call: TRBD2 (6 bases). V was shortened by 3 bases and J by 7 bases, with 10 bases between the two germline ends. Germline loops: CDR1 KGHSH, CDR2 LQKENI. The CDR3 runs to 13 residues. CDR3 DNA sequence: TGTGCCAGCTCACCCGCAGGGAGGAATGAGCAGTTCTTC. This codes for CASSPAGRNEQFF. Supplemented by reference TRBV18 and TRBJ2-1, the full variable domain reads NAGVMQNPRHLVRRRGQEARLRCSPMKGHSHVYWYRQLPEEGLKFMVYLQKENIIDESGMPKERFSAEFPKEGPSILRIQQVVRGDSAAYFCASSPAGRNEQFFGPGTRLTVL.

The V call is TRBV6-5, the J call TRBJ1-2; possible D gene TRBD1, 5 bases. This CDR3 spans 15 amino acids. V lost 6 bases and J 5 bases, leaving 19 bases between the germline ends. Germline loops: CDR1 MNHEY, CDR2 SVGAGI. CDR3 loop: CASSQGGGYGYGYTF. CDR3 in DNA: TGTGCCAGCAGCCAGGGTGGAGGCTACGGGTATGGCTACACCTTC.

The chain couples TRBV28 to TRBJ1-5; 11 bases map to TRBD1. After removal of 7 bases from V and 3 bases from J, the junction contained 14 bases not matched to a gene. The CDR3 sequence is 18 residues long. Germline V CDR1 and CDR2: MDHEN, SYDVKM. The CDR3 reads CASKLLIRTGGINQPQHF. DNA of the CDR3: TGTGCCAGCAAACTTTTGATTCGGACAGGGGGCATCAATCAGCCCCAGCATTTT.

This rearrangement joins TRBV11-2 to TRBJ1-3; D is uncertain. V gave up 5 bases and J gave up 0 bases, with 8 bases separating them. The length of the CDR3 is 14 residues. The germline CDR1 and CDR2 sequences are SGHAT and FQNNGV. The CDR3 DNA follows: TGTGCCAGCAGCCATAGAAGCTCTGGAAACACCATATATTTT. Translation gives CASSHRSSGNTIYF. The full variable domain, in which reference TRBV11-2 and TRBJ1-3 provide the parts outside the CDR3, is EAGVAQSPRYKIIEKRQSVAFWCNPISGHATLYWYQQILGQGPKLLIQFQNNGVVDDSQLPKDRFSAERLKGVDSTLKIQPAKLEDSAVYLCASSHRSSGNTIYFGEGSWLTVV.

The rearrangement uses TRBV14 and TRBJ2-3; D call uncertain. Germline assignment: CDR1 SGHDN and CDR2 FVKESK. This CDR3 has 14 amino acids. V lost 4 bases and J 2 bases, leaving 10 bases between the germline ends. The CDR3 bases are TGTGCCAGCAGCCCTCTGGGGATCACAGATACGCAGTATTTT. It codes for CASSPLGITDTQYF.

DNA for the CDR3: TGTGCCAGCAGCTTATCTGGGGGAAACACTGAAGCTTTCTTT. Translated: CASSLSGGNTEAFF. The chain links TRBV7-9 to TRBJ1-1; D is possibly TRBD1 (5 bases). CDR3 length: 14 amino acids. Deletions cut 2 bases from V and 2 bases from J, with 9 bases between. The germline CDR1 and CDR2 sequences are SEHNR and FQNEAQ (reference sequence). Full variable domain (missing parts from reference TRBV7-9 and TRBJ1-1): DTGVSQNPRHKITKRGQNVTFRCDPISEHNRLYWYRQTLGQGPEFLTYFQNEAQLEKSRLLSDRFSAERPKGSFSTLEIQRTEQGDSAMYLCASSLSGGNTEAFFGQGTRLTVV.

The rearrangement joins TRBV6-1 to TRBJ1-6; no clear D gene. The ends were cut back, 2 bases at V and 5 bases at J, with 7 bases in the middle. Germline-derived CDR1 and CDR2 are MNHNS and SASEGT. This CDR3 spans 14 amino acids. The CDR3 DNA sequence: TGTGCCAGCAGTGAATGGCCGAATAATTCACCCCTCCACTTT. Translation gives CASSEWPNNSPLHF.

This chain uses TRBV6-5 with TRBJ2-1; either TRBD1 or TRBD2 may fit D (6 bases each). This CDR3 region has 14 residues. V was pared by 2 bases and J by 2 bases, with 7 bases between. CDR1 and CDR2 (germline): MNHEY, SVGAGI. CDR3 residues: CASSYGGPYNEQFF. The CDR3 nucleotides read TGTGCCAGCAGTTACGGGGGGCCCTACAATGAGCAGTTCTTC.

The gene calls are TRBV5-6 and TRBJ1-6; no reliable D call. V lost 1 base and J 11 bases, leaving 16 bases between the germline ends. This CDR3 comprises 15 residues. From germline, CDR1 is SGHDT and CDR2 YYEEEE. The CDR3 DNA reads TGTGCCAGCAGCTTGAGCGGGCCGTCCCCTGCACCCCTCCACTTT. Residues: CASSLSGPSPAPLHF.

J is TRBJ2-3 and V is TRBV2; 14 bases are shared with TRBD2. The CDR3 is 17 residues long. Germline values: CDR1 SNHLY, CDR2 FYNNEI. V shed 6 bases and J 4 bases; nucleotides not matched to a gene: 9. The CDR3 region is CASSRFGLAGGADTQYF. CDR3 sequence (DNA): TGTGCCAGCAGCCGTTTCGGACTAGCGGGGGGCGCAGATACGCAGTATTTT.

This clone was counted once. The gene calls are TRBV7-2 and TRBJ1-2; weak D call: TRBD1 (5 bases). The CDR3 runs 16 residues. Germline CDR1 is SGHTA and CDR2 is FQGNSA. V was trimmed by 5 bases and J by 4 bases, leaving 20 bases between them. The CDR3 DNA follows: TGTGCCAGCAGCCCGGGAGGGGCGGGAGCTAGCTATGGCTACACCTTC. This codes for CASSPGGAGASYGYTF.

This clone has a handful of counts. In nucleotides, the CDR3 is TGTGCCAGCAGCGGCCCAAGGGGGCCAGCCCACACCGGGGAGCTGTTTTTT. Translated: CASSGPRGPAHTGELFF. The V and J genes are TRBV9 and TRBJ2-2, with 7 positions matching TRBD1. This CDR3 has 17 amino acids. The V segment lost 3 bases and the J segment 3 bases; nucleotides outside the gene matches: 11. The germline gives CDR1 SGDLS, CDR2 YYNGEE.

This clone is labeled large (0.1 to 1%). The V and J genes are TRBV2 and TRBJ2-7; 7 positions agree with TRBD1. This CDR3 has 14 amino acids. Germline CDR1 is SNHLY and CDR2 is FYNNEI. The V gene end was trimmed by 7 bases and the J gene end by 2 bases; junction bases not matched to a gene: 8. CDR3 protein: CASNQPGTAYEQYF. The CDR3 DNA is TGTGCCAGCAACCAACCCGGGACAGCCTACGAGCAGTACTTC.

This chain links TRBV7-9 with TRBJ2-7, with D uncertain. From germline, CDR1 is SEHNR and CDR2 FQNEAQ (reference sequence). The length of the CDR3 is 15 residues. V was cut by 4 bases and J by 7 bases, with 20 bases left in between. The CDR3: CASSSRADSIYEQYF. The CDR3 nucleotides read TGTGCCAGCAGCTCCCGGGCCGACTCCATATATGAGCAGTACTTC.

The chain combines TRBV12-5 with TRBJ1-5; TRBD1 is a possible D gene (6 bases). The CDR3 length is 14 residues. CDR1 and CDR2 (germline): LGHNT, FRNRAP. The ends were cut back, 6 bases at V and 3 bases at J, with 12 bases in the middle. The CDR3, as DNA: TGTGCTAGTGGCCCGGACAGCAACAATCAGCCCCAGCATTTT. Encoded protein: CASGPDSNNQPQHF. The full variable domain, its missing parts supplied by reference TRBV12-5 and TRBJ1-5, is DARVTQTPRHKVTEMGQEVTMRCQPILGHNTVFWYRQTMMQGLELLAYFRNRAPLDDSGMPKDRFSAEMPDATLATLKIQPSEPRDSAVYFCASGPDSNNQPQHFGDGTRLSIL.